This TCR beta chain was sequenced for a study of PD-L1 blockade in urothelial cancer. Study information: Males with urothelial cancer arising in the bladder constituted about 85% of the roughly 29 patients. Patients previously received 0 to 3 chemotherapy regimens. Tumor specimens possessed a median of approximately 1,400 T cells.

Amplification of housekeeping genes quantified FFPE tumor DNA. TCRdb's table, derived via immunoSEQ multiplex PCR, lists solely in-frame clones and lacks some. The table lists about 32,000 clones, roughly 38% of them singletons. Trimming took 3 bases from V and 6 from J, leaving 14 bases between them. In germline, CDR1 is MGHDK, CDR2 SYGVNS. CDR3 length: 14 amino acids. This clonotype was sampled from a man in his fifties or sixties with urothelial cancer. The chain recombines TRBV25-1 with TRBJ1-1, with D possibly matching TRBD1 (5 bases). The sample consisted of tumor tissue, taken before atezolizumab (anti-PD-L1) treatment. CDR3 nucleotide sequence: TGTGCCAGCAGTGAGCGGGGGTTGAAGGCTGAAGCTTTCTTT. This translates into CASSERGLKAEAFF.